The clone carrying this TCR beta chain appeared many times. Quantitative molecular-barcoded 5'-RACE generated the TCR beta libraries. TCRdb re-called the 5' RACE reads through MiXCR, storing one row per CDR3 protein. The repertoire holds some 140,000 distinct CDR3 sequences, with over 9.5% as singletons. This entry comes from a study of CD8 T cells in ankylosing spondylitis. The V gene's germline CDR1 is MDHEN and CDR2 SYDVKM. The CDR3 sequence is 16 residues long. Trimming at V came to 5 bases and at J to 5 bases, leaving 11 bases not matched to a gene. Sequencing was performed on blood, either unsorted or a sorted T cell fraction (not recorded which). The chain is built from TRBV28 and TRBJ2-2; TRBD2 agrees at 7 bases. The origin of this receptor is a female donor with ankylosing spondylitis or in good health (not recorded which). The CDR3 region is CASSLRTSRRTGELFF. The CDR3 DNA reads TGTGCCAGCAGTCTCCGGACTAGTCGGAGGACCGGGGAGCTGTTTTTT. The full variable domain, completed using reference TRBV28 and TRBJ2-2, is DVKVTQSSRYLVKRTGEKVFLECVQDMDHENMFWYRQDPGLGLRLIYFSYDVKMKEKGDIPEGYSVSREKKERFSLILESASTNQTSMYLCASSLRTSRRTGELFFGEGSRLTVL.